Sequencing of this TCR beta chain was carried out in a study of blood T cell repertoires in COVID-19. Study summary: Sources were T cells, B-cell-depleted T cells, or PBMCs; the material itself was cDNA or gDNA.

Authors' processing steps: Amplifying reference gene primers gave estimates of nucleated cell counts. Only in-frame clones appear in the TCRdb table, and some are missing; sequencing was by immunoSEQ multiplex PCR. The V and J calls and the clone size are those of that table, but D and trimming were determined from the DNA. The sample has some 94,000 clones; 80% to 90% are singletons. Trimming removed 0 bases from V and 7 bases from J; junction bases left unmatched: 4. Per the germline V gene, CDR1 is SGHTS and CDR2 is YDEGEE. CDR3 length: 15 residues. V is TRBV5-8 and J is TRBJ1-6, with TRBD1 identical over 7 bases. This clonotype originated in a human donor in a cohort sampled during active COVID-19. Material: peripheral blood. The CDR3 loop reads CASSLEPGQNSPLHF. CDR3 DNA sequence: TGTGCCAGCAGCTTGGAGCCGGGACAGAATTCACCCCTCCACTTT.